The 18 T cell receptor beta chains below all came from one sample that was sequenced in a study of cytomegalovirus exposure and HLA in healthy donors (dated by TCRdb to between 2016 and 2019). Libraries were prepared through the immunoSEQ multiplex PCR assay. Sourced from immuneACCESS, this table was stored by TCRdb with only in-frame sequences that have V and J called. A share of the clones is absent; for the studies checked, an unresolved V gene accounts for under half, and the remainder has no known explanation. The sample data list around 350,000 clones, and 70% to 90% of these were observed just once. Clones ranked in the top ten supply 0.83% of the sample. The source material was PBMCs. The receptors derive from a woman in her late teens or twenties in good health and CMV-seronegative.

The chain combines TRBV25-1 with TRBJ2-1; weak D call: TRBD1 (6 bases). V was cut by 6 bases and J by 4 bases, with 13 bases left in between. CDR3 length: 14 residues. Germline loops: CDR1 MGHDK, CDR2 SYGVNS. The CDR3, as DNA: TGTGCCAGCAGCCGGGACACCATTTACAATGAGCAGTTCTTC. Protein sequence: CASSRDTIYNEQFF.

The rearrangement joins TRBV5-6 to TRBJ1-5; the match to TRBD1 covers 7 bases. Germline CDR1 reads SGHDT; CDR2 reads YYEEEE. The CDR3 has 14 residues. V gave up 4 bases and J gave up 5 bases; unmatched junction bases: 6. In DNA, the CDR3 is TGTGCCAGCAGCGTGGGGACAGATGATCAGCCCCAGCATTTT. This encodes CASSVGTDDQPQHF.

CDR3 amino acids: CASSQDKLAGGYSSYNEQFF. CDR3 bases: TGCGCCAGCAGCCAAGATAAACTAGCGGGGGGCTATAGCTCCTACAATGAGCAGTTCTTC. V and J are TRBV4-1 and TRBJ2-1; 12 bases line up with TRBD2. With 0 bases clipped from V and 0 bases from J, the junction kept 9 bases outside the gene matches. From germline, CDR1 is MGHRA and CDR2 YSYEKL. CDR3 length equals 20 residues.

The chain recombines TRBV4-2 with TRBJ2-1; D uncertain. Trimming pared 3 bases from V and 0 bases from J, leaving 12 bases between. This CDR3 comprises 16 residues. CDR1 and CDR2 from the germline V gene are LGHNA and YNFKEQ. The CDR3 sequence: CASSHPHTSSYNEQFF. CDR3 nucleotide sequence: TGTGCCAGCAGCCATCCGCACACATCCTCCTACAATGAGCAGTTCTTC.

The chain couples TRBV6-5 to TRBJ2-5; TRBD2 matches at 8 bases. V shed 4 bases, J shed 3 bases, and the junction held 10 bases outside the gene matches. The CDR3 runs to 16 residues. Germline CDR1 MNHEY, CDR2 SVGAGI. The CDR3 coding sequence is TGTGCCAGCAGTTCTAACTGGCGGGGGGAAAAAGAGACCCAGTACTTC. Amino acid sequence: CASSSNWRGEKETQYF.

In nucleotides, the CDR3 is TGTGCCAGCAGTTTATTCCCCGTCCCGCAAGAGACCCAGTACTTC. The encoded protein is CASSLFPVPQETQYF. The chain employs TRBV27 and TRBJ2-5; D unclear. CDR3 size: 15 residues. The V gene's germline CDR1 is MNHEY and CDR2 SMNVEV (reference sequence). Trimming took off 1 base at V and 2 bases at J, with 11 bases between the two ends.

The chain recombines TRBV4-1 with TRBJ1-6; no clear D gene. Germline V gene sequence: CDR1 MGHRA, CDR2 YSYEKL. V shed 3 bases and J shed 7 bases, with 16 bases lying between them. The CDR3 has 16 amino acids. The DNA for the CDR3 is TGCGCCAGCAGCCAGAACCGGGTTATAACAAATTCACCCCTCCACTTT. It codes for CASSQNRVITNSPLHF.

The J gene is TRBJ2-3, the V gene TRBV6-1, with 9 nucleotides matching TRBD2. The CDR3 sequence is 15 residues long. Losses at the gene ends were 0 bases for V and 4 bases for J; bases not matched to a gene: 2. Germline V lookup: CDR1 MNHNS, CDR2 SASEGT. CDR3 sequence reads: CASSEAGGGADTQYF. The CDR3 nucleotides read TGTGCCAGCAGTGAAGCTGGCGGGGGGGCAGATACGCAGTATTTT.

This rearrangement joins TRBV6-5 to TRBJ1-3, with D perhaps matching TRBD1 (5 bases). The CDR3 runs 15 residues. Germline V CDR1 and CDR2: MNHEY, SVGAGI. Between the trimmed V and J ends, which lost 0 bases and 2 bases, there was a span of 8 bases. CDR3 protein: CASSYSQGTGNTIYF. CDR3 nucleotide sequence: TGTGCCAGCAGTTACTCTCAGGGTACTGGAAACACCATATATTTT.

The V call is TRBV28, the J call TRBJ2-7, with 10 bases fitting TRBD1. The germline CDR1 and CDR2 sequences are MDHEN and SYDVKM. The CDR3 has 14 amino acids. With V trimmed by 6 bases and J by 3 bases, 5 bases remained unmatched. CDR3 sequence reads: CASRLTGGNYEQYF. In DNA, the CDR3 is TGTGCCAGCAGGCTGACAGGGGGCAACTACGAGCAGTACTTC.

This clone is labeled medium-sized. The CDR3 region has the DNA TGCGCCAGCAGCTTCGGTTCAGGGGGACAGCCCCAGCATTTT. Translation gives CASSFGSGGQPQHF. The chain recombines TRBV5-1 with TRBJ1-5, with 7 bases that match TRBD1. Losses at the gene ends were 2 bases for V and 7 bases for J; bases not matched to a gene: 6. Germline values: CDR1 SGHRS, CDR2 YFSETQ. This CDR3 has 14 residues.

The chain carries TRBV6-1 and TRBJ2-5; perhaps TRBD2 as D (5 bases). V was trimmed by 5 bases and J by 3 bases, leaving 10 bases between them. The CDR3 is 13 amino acids. Germline V gives CDR1 MNHNS, CDR2 SASEGT. In nucleotides, the CDR3 is TGTGCCAGCAGTAGAAAGGGAGAAGAGACCCAGTACTTC. Translating it yields CASSRKGEETQYF.

This clone was detected once. The CDR3 sequence: CASKGGVAYGYTF. As DNA, the CDR3 is TGTGCCAGCAAAGGGGGGGTGGCCTATGGCTACACCTTC. This chain uses TRBV2 with TRBJ1-2; a possible D gene is TRBD1 (6 bases). Between the trimmed V and J ends, which lost 7 bases and 4 bases, there was a span of 13 bases. Germline V gene sequence: CDR1 SNHLY, CDR2 FYNNEI. The CDR3 runs to 13 residues.

This chain uses TRBV28 with TRBJ1-5, with a possible D match to TRBD1 (5 bases). Germline loops: CDR1 MDHEN, CDR2 SYDVKM. The CDR3 consists of 15 residues. Trimming shortened V by 5 bases and J by 3 bases, and 14 bases separated the two germline ends. The CDR3 nucleotides are TGTGCCAGCAGTGGGCTAGGGGATTACAATCAGCCCCAGCATTTT. Amino acid sequence: CASSGLGDYNQPQHF.

V is TRBV2 and J is TRBJ2-1; 7 bases align to TRBD2. Losses at the gene ends were 4 bases for V and 3 bases for J; bases not matched to a gene: 9. In germline, CDR1 is SNHLY, CDR2 FYNNEI. The CDR3 contains 16 residues. Here the CDR3 DNA reads TGTGCCAGCAGTGTGGTAGGACTAGGAGTCTACAATGAGCAGTTCTTC. Translating it yields CASSVVGLGVYNEQFF.

The chain recombines TRBV29-1 with TRBJ2-7, with TRBD1 matching over 8 bases. Germline assignment: CDR1 SQVTM and CDR2 ANQGSEA. The CDR3 spans 13 residues. V shed 4 bases and J 0 bases; nucleotides not matched to a gene: 2. Here the CDR3 DNA reads TGCAGCGTTGGGACAGGGAGCTCCTACGAGCAGTACTTC. It codes for CSVGTGSSYEQYF.

This sequence joins TRBV5-8 and TRBJ1-1, with 10 bases that match TRBD1. CDR3 length equals 17 residues. CDR1 is SGHTS, CDR2 YDEGEE, per germline. Losses at the gene ends were 4 bases for V and 0 bases for J; bases not matched to a gene: 9. The CDR3 DNA is TGTGCCAGCAGCGGAGGGACAGGGGCCTTCATGAACACTGAAGCTTTCTTT. This codes for CASSGGTGAFMNTEAFF.

This clone was recorded a few times. This chain uses TRBV7-9 with TRBJ1-2; 9 bases are shared with TRBD1. J was trimmed by 8 bases and V by 4 bases; bases with no gene match: 5. The CDR3 is 13 amino acids. The germline V gene has CDR1 SEHNR and CDR2 FQNEAQ (reference sequence). Written as DNA, the CDR3 is TGTGCCAGCAGCTCTGACAGGGGGGGAGGCTACACCTTC. Translation: CASSSDRGGGYTF.